The clone carrying this T cell receptor beta chain was observed a few times. Its antigen is not known. TCRdb re-analysed the 5' RACE reads in MiXCR, keeping a single row per CDR3 protein. The sample has roughly 720,000 distinct CDR3 sequences, 15% to 20% seen once; the top ten hold approximately 14%. Per the germline V gene, CDR1 is SEHNR and CDR2 is FQNEAQ (reference sequence). The V gene lost 7 bases and the J gene lost 5 bases, with 21 bases spanning the gap. This CDR3 comprises 15 residues. The data derive from a study of identical twins. General study findings and limits: A cross-sectional statistical analysis, not follow-up of the same donors, supported the conclusions. Cord blood beta clonotypes present at high abundance carried fewer insertions; no such pattern appeared in memory repertoires. Researchers caution that invariant MAIT and iNKT cells could partly confound zero-insertion analyses.

The sample was also linked to a second study, of T cells expressing NK-cell markers.

V and J are TRBV7-9 and TRBJ2-7; no reliable D call. The sequence came from a woman between 18 and 29 years old in good health. The sequencing input was PBMCs. The CDR3 DNA sequence: TGTGCCAGCACTGGTCCAGAGGCCTACTATGACGAGCAGTACTTC. It translates to CASTGPEAYYDEQYF.